The 10 T cell receptor beta chains given below trace back to one sample, sequenced in a study of T cells in narcolepsy. The data were produced by immunoSEQ multiplex PCR, yet TCRdb's version contains in-frame clones alone and is incomplete. The profile shows roughly 25,000 clones, 84% of them singletons. The material sequenced was CD45RA- memory CD4+ T cells from PBMCs. All receptors derive from a human donor with narcolepsy.

DNA of the CDR3: TGTGCCAGCAGCGCCATGGCCCATAGATTGGGTGGAAACACCATATATTTT. Translating it yields CASSAMAHRLGGNTIYF. V usage is TRBV9 and J usage is TRBJ1-3; D is unresolved. Germline CDR1 reads SGDLS; CDR2 reads YYNGEE. The CDR3 extends over 17 amino acids. V lost 3 bases and J 3 bases, leaving 19 bases between the germline ends.

The chain carries TRBV19 and TRBJ2-3; D remains unclear. The CDR3 runs to 15 residues. The germline gives CDR1 LNHDA, CDR2 SQIVND (reference sequence). The germline V and J ends were trimmed by 6 bases and 2 bases, with 15 bases remaining between them. The CDR3 region is CASSPPQANTDTQYF. CDR3 in DNA: TGTGCCAGTAGCCCCCCTCAGGCAAACACAGATACGCAGTATTTT.

The chain joins TRBV6-5 to TRBJ1-6; 8 nucleotides agree with TRBD1. CDR1 and CDR2 from the germline V gene are MNHEY and SVGAGI. The trim removed 5 bases at V and 15 bases at J, leaving 6 bases unmatched. CDR3 length: 12 amino acids. CDR3 sequence reads: CASSNRGASLHF. The CDR3, as DNA: TGTGCCAGCAGTAACAGGGGGGCGAGCCTCCACTTT.

The chain uses TRBV27 and TRBJ2-7, with 8 bases aligning to TRBD1. This CDR3 has 15 residues. The J segment lost 0 bases and the V segment lost 4 bases, leaving 5 bases of the junction unmatched. Germline values: CDR1 MNHEY, CDR2 SMNVEV (reference sequence). CDR3 sequence (DNA): TGTGCCAGCAGTTGGGTAGGGACAGGCTCCTACGAGCAGTACTTC. Protein sequence: CASSWVGTGSYEQYF.

The V gene is TRBV6-6, the J gene TRBJ2-7; D not certain. The germline V and J ends were trimmed by 5 bases and 3 bases, with 8 bases remaining between them. Germline loops: CDR1 MNHNY, CDR2 SVGAGI (reference sequence). This CDR3 comprises 12 residues. CDR3 region: CASSRPLYEQYF. The CDR3 bases are TGTGCCAGCAGTCGCCCCCTCTACGAGCAGTACTTC.

The chain employs TRBV9 and TRBJ2-1; 7 bases map to TRBD2. V dropped 6 bases and J dropped 9; count of bases not matched to a gene: 9. Germline V gene lookup returns CDR1 SGDLS and CDR2 YYNGEE. The CDR3 loop spans 13 amino acids. The chain's CDR3 is CASTPGREIEQFF. The CDR3 nucleotides are TGTGCCAGCACCCCGGGGAGGGAGATTGAGCAGTTCTTC. The full variable domain, completed using reference TRBV9 and TRBJ2-1, is DSGVTQTPKHLITATGQRVTLRCSPRSGDLSVYWYQQSLDQGLQFLIQYYNGEERAKGNILERFSAQQFPDLHSELNLSSLELGDSALYFCASTPGREIEQFFGPGTRLTVL.

The V and J genes are TRBV13 and TRBJ2-2, with 7 positions matching TRBD2. Germline V gene data show CDR1 as PRHDT and CDR2 as FYEKMQ (reference sequence). J gave up 4 bases and V 3 bases, and 5 bases lay outside the gene matches. The CDR3 has 15 amino acids. The CDR3 here is CASSFVREGTGELFF. The CDR3, as DNA: TGTGCCAGCAGCTTCGTCAGGGAGGGCACCGGGGAGCTGTTTTTT.

The genes are TRBV11-3 and TRBJ2-1, with a tentative D call TRBD1 (5 bases). Germline V gene lookup returns CDR1 SGHNT and CDR2 YENEEA. CDR3 length: 15 amino acids. V lost 1 base and J 0 bases, leaving 7 bases between the germline ends. CDR3 bases: TGTGCCAGCAGCTTAGCGGACAACTCCTACAATGAGCAGTTCTTC. Translating gives CASSLADNSYNEQFF.

The chain joins TRBV7-3 to TRBJ2-3; no clear D. Germline CDR1 SGHTA, CDR2 FQGTGA. V dropped 1 base and J dropped 6 bases, with 8 bases sitting between them. The CDR3 runs to 13 residues. The CDR3 DNA is TGTGCCAGCAGCTTAAACCAGAGGGATACGCAGTATTTT. This gives the protein CASSLNQRDTQYF.

This chain uses TRBV27 with TRBJ2-1; D is uncertain. CDR1 and CDR2 from the germline V gene are MNHEY and SMNVEV (reference sequence). The CDR3 sequence is 11 residues long. V was trimmed by 5 bases and J by 9 bases, leaving 8 bases between them. CDR3 amino acids: CASSLKTEQFF. For the CDR3, the DNA is TGTGCCAGCAGTCTTAAAACTGAGCAGTTCTTC.